This T cell receptor beta chain was captured in a study of blood T cell repertoires in COVID-19 (dated by TCRdb to 2018 to 2021). In terms of the full investigation: Samples from collaborators originated in the United States, Italy and Spain and spanned both the acute and convalescent phases of COVID-19. The prospective study material was composed of cDNA or gDNA derived from T cells, B-cell-depleted T cells, or PBMCs. The dataset comprised deeply sampled blood TCRbeta repertoires from subjects exposed to, actively infected with, or recovered from COVID-19. The repertoires were made available in a free public database intended to serve as a resource for research on the immune response to SARS-CoV-2. Samples came from the ongoing ImmuneRACE study (first 160 participants) plus 1,254 subjects from 6 global collaborators. Nearly every sample came with metadata listing a de-identified subject ID, COVID-19 status, age in years and sex. Where available, HLA class I and class II types were obtained from metadata supplied by the sample provider rather than from assay-based typing.

Whole blood was collected in K2EDTA tubes by collaborating institutions according to the institutions' own protocols. Collaborator samples were shipped for TCRbeta analysis as frozen whole blood, isolated PBMCs, or DNA extracted from either sample type. Measured from the cysteine to the phenylalanine, the CDR3 is 14 residues long. Of all the DNA, just the CDR3 is kept, 42 bases in frame from base 1. V sheds 6 bases and J sheds 8 bases, leaving 17 bases between their ends. CDR1 is given as ENHRY and CDR2 as SYGVKD, both from the germline V gene. TCRbeta CDR3 regions were amplified from genomic DNA by means of the immunoSEQ Assay, a bias-controlled multiplex PCR. The authors' analysis ran thus. The number of nucleated cells in each sample was estimated from the amplification of reference gene primers within the assay. To quantify the absolute abundance of each unique TCRbeta CDR3 rearrangement, sequence reads were collapsed and filtered. For each sample, productive Simpson clonality was calculated by taking the square root of Simpson's diversity index across productive rearrangements. TCRdb re-hosts the immuneACCESS table, in-frame sequences only. Its copies lack some clones; in the studies checked, an unresolved V gene accounts for under half of them, and the cause for the rest is not known. The D gene and trimming were derived from the DNA, and the V and J assignments and clone size from that table. This sample lists 84,000 or so clones; 80% to 90% were detected once. Over 30% of the sample is in the top ten clones.

Study-level results and caveats: Clinical and demographic metadata were provided uncurated, with the amount varying by source and participant.

Concerning this clone: Its recognized antigen is unknown. There are no base qualities to consult, and no much larger clone falls within one base.

The chain uses TRBV10-3 and TRBJ1-5; a tentative D match to TRBD1 spans 6 bases. The specimen sequenced was peripheral blood. This clonotype was sampled from a man older than 75 with active or convalescent COVID-19. The nucleotide sequence reads TGTGCCATCAGGGGAACAGGGATCGTGGAGCCCCAGCATTTT. It is translated as CAIRGTGIVEPQHF.